This is a list of T cell receptor beta chains from one sample in a study of cytotoxic CD8 clonotypes in ibrutinib-treated CLL. TCRdb's table, derived via immunoSEQ multiplex PCR, lists solely in-frame clones and lacks some. The table includes about 330,000 clones, over 60% detected once. The specimen comprised PBMCs, sampled after 36 months of ibrutinib treatment. The receptors here all came from a human donor with chronic lymphocytic leukemia. The CDR3 runs from the conserved cysteine through the conserved F or W. A D gene is named only where the DNA matches it firmly. Not all rows give a size; the values are once, few, many and, for expanded clones, a class.

CDR3nt,CDR3aa,d_gene,j_gene,abundance,v_gene
TGCGCCAACAGCCAACGGGGGGGAGGTGCAGATACGCAGTATTTT,CANSQRGGGADTQYF,TRBD2,TRBJ2-3,NA,TRBV4-1
TGTGCCAGCCCCATCCAACGCGGGGGGGCCCACGAGCAGTACTTC,CASPIQRGGAHEQYF,TRBD2,TRBJ2-7,few,TRBV6-5
TGTGCCAGCAGCTTAGTGGGGAACAGGGGCCCCTATGGCTACACCTTC,CASSLVGNRGPYGYTF,TRBD1,TRBJ1-2,NA,TRBV7-2
TGTGCCAGCAGTTACCCGGGAGATGAGCAGTTCTTC,CASSYPGDEQFF,NA,TRBJ2-1,NA,TRBV6-5
TGTGCCAGCAGCGTAGGACTAGCGGGGGGGCATGAGCAGTTCTTC,CASSVGLAGGHEQFF,TRBD2,TRBJ2-1,NA,TRBV9
TGCGCCAGCAGCTTGAACTTTGCAGGGGCGAATTACGAGCAGTACTTC,CASSLNFAGANYEQYF,NA,TRBJ2-7,NA,TRBV5-1
TGCGCCAGCAGCCGTACAGGGTCCGGGGAGCTGTTTTTT,CASSRTGSGELFF,NA,TRBJ2-2,NA,TRBV5-1
TGCAGTTCCGTCCAGGTCTACGAGCAGTACTTC,CSSVQVYEQYF,NA,TRBJ2-7,NA,TRBV20-1
TGTGCCAGCAGCTTGATGTTAGGTCAGCCCCAGCATTTT,CASSLMLGQPQHF,NA,TRBJ1-5,few,TRBV5-8
TGCGCCAGCCGGCGGGAGGGGGCGGCAGATACGCAGTATTTT,CASRREGAADTQYF,TRBD2,TRBJ2-3,NA,TRBV5-1
TGTGCCAGCAGTAGAATACAGGGCGGTGAGCAGTTCTTC,CASSRIQGGEQFF,NA,TRBJ2-1,few,TRBV7-8
TGTGCCAGTAGTCAAAGGGATTACTATGGCTACACCTTC,CASSQRDYYGYTF,NA,TRBJ1-2,NA,TRBV19
TGTGCCAGCAGCAAAGTGGGGATGGTGCTGGCTGAAGCTTTCTTT,CASSKVGMVLAEAFF,NA,TRBJ1-1,NA,TRBV21-1
TGTGCCAGCAGTTTAGTAACCGGGGAGCTGTTTTTT,CASSLVTGELFF,NA,TRBJ2-2,NA,TRBV28
TGCGCCAGCAGCCCCGACTCGGGACGGGGAAACTACGAGCAGTACTTC,CASSPDSGRGNYEQYF,NA,TRBJ2-7,NA,TRBV4-1
TGCGCCAGCAGCTTGGGCACAGGGGTGAGCACCGGGGAGCTGTTTTTT,CASSLGTGVSTGELFF,TRBD1,TRBJ2-2,NA,TRBV5-1
TGCGCCAGCAGCCAAAACAGGGGCACGGAGTATGGCTACACCTTC,CASSQNRGTEYGYTF,TRBD1,TRBJ1-2,NA,TRBV4-1
TGTGCCAGCAGCCCCTCGACGGCCGGGGAGCTGTTTTTT,CASSPSTAGELFF,NA,TRBJ2-2,few,TRBV7-2
TGCGCCAGCAGCCCCTACCCAGATACGCAGTATTTT,CASSPYPDTQYF,NA,TRBJ2-3,many,TRBV4-1
TGTGCCACCCAATTTCATTCCGGGCTTGGGGCCAACGTCCTGACTTTC,CATQFHSGLGANVLTF,NA,TRBJ2-6,NA,TRBV7-8
TGTGCCAGCAGCTCCCAATCTGGTCCCTACTACGAGCAGTACTTC,CASSSQSGPYYEQYF,NA,TRBJ2-7,NA,TRBV7-8
TGTGCCAGCAGTTACGGAAGGGGATCTGAAAAACTGTTTTTT,CASSYGRGSEKLFF,NA,TRBJ1-4,NA,TRBV6-5
TGCGCCAGCAGCCAAGGCCTAACAGACACCTACGAGCAGTACTTC,CASSQGLTDTYEQYF,NA,TRBJ2-7,NA,TRBV4-3
TGTGCCAGCAGCTCCCCGGCCTACAATGAGCAGTTCTTC,CASSSPAYNEQFF,NA,TRBJ2-1,NA,TRBV5-6
TGTGCCAGCGCCTTAAGGACACCGACTAACTATGGCTACACCTTC,CASALRTPTNYGYTF,NA,TRBJ1-2,few,TRBV27
TGTGCTAGTGGTTTTCGCTCCAGACCCAATAGCAATCAGCCCCAGCATTTT,CASGFRSRPNSNQPQHF,NA,TRBJ1-5,NA,TRBV12-5
TGTGCCAGCAGCTTAGGAGGGCCTGGGGCCAACGTCCTGACTTTC,CASSLGGPGANVLTF,NA,TRBJ2-6,NA,TRBV7-8
TGTGCCAGCAGTGAAGTTTGGGGGCGTAGGACTGAAGCTTTCTTT,CASSEVWGRRTEAFF,NA,TRBJ1-1,NA,TRBV2
TGTGCCACCAGCAGAGGTTTATCGGCCAGGGGCAGGGGCGGGGAGCTGTTTTTT,CATSRGLSARGRGGELFF,NA,TRBJ2-2,NA,TRBV15
TGTGCCAGCAGCTGGGGGCGGGGGAACACTGAAGCTTTCTTT,CASSWGRGNTEAFF,NA,TRBJ1-1,NA,TRBV7-6
TGTGCCAGCAGTACACCCCAGGGGGGATCCTACAATGAGCAGTTCTTC,CASSTPQGGSYNEQFF,NA,TRBJ2-1,NA,TRBV27
TGTGCCAGCAGCTTGGTGGCAGGGGGCTTGTACGAGCAGTACTTC,CASSLVAGGLYEQYF,TRBD1,TRBJ2-7,once,TRBV5-5
TGTGCCAGCAGCCCCGGAACAGGGCTCACCGGGGAGCTGTTTTTT,CASSPGTGLTGELFF,NA,TRBJ2-2,few,TRBV5-4
TGTGCCAGCAGTACCACCGGGGATACGCAGTATTTT,CASSTTGDTQYF,NA,TRBJ2-3,NA,TRBV6-5
TGCGCCAGCAGCCAAGATCAAAGGGGGGTCTATGGCTACACCTTC,CASSQDQRGVYGYTF,NA,TRBJ1-2,few,TRBV4-1
TGTGCCAGCAGTGATGGGCTAGCGGGGAGAACGCAGTATTTT,CASSDGLAGRTQYF,TRBD2,TRBJ2-3,once,TRBV2
TGTGCCAGCAGCGGGCGACTAGCGGGGCCGAGGTACAATGAGCAGTTCTTC,CASSGRLAGPRYNEQFF,TRBD2,TRBJ2-1,NA,TRBV9
TGCGCCAGCAGCCGGACAGGGTTGGGAAACACCATATATTTT,CASSRTGLGNTIYF,TRBD1,TRBJ1-3,once,TRBV4-3
TGCGCCAGCAGCCAAGATCCAGGGACAGGGCCGAATCAGCCCCAGCATTTT,CASSQDPGTGPNQPQHF,TRBD1,TRBJ1-5,NA,TRBV4-1
TGTGCCAGCAGTGAACGGACAGGGAAGCTTAGCCTCTCCGGAACCAAAAACATTCAGTACTTC,CASSERTGKLSLSGTKNIQYF,TRBD1,TRBJ2-4,NA,TRBV6-1
TGTGCCATCAGGGAGGACAGGGTCGAGCAGTACTTC,CAIREDRVEQYF,TRBD1,TRBJ2-7,few,TRBV10-3
TGTGCCAGTAGCCCAAGACCCGGACACTACGAGCAGTACTTC,CASSPRPGHYEQYF,NA,TRBJ2-7,NA,TRBV19
TGTGCCAGCTCAGCGGGACAGGGGGCCTACGAGCAGTACTTC,CASSAGQGAYEQYF,TRBD1,TRBJ2-7,NA,TRBV18
TGTGCCAGCAGCCAATCGGGTCTGCGAGCAGCAGATACGCAGTATTTT,CASSQSGLRAADTQYF,NA,TRBJ2-3,NA,TRBV4-2
TGTGCCAGTAGTAAGGGGGCGTATATTCAACAAGGGGGAAAACTGTTTTTT,CASSKGAYIQQGGKLFF,TRBD1,TRBJ1-4,NA,TRBV19
TGTGCCAGCAGTTTGGCCAGGATTGCAAACATTCAGTACTTC,CASSLARIANIQYF,NA,TRBJ2-4,NA,TRBV6-1
TGTGCCAGCAGCCAACAGGGGTATGGGTCCTACGAGCAGTACTTC,CASSQQGYGSYEQYF,TRBD1,TRBJ2-7,NA,TRBV6-5
TGCGCCAGCAGATCGACAGGGTGGAATTCACCCCTCCACTTT,CASRSTGWNSPLHF,TRBD1,TRBJ1-6,NA,TRBV5-1
TGTGCCAGCAGACCTAGGGGCCGGGACAGGGCTTCCTACGAGCAGTACTTC,CASRPRGRDRASYEQYF,TRBD1,TRBJ2-7,NA,TRBV28
TGTGCCAGCAAAGGGACTGGGGCCAACGTCCTGACTTTC,CASKGTGANVLTF,NA,TRBJ2-6,NA,TRBV2
TGCGCCAGCAGCCCGCCAGGGGTTAACTACGAGCAGTACTTC,CASSPPGVNYEQYF,NA,TRBJ2-7,NA,TRBV5-1
TGCGCCAGCAGCCAAGAACCGGGTACAGATACGCAGTATTTT,CASSQEPGTDTQYF,NA,TRBJ2-3,NA,TRBV4-1
TGTGCCAGCTCACCACCATCGATCACAGATACGCAGTATTTT,CASSPPSITDTQYF,NA,TRBJ2-3,few,TRBV18
TGTGCCAGCAGTTTAGCGGGACCCTATGAGCAGTTCTTC,CASSLAGPYEQFF,NA,TRBJ2-1,NA,TRBV28
TGTGCCAGCAGCTTTCAGGGCTTGGCGGATACGCAGTATTTT,CASSFQGLADTQYF,NA,TRBJ2-3,NA,TRBV11-2